The T cell receptor beta chain under discussion was sequenced for a study of T cells in Graves' hyperthyroidism and ophthalmopathy. Ophthalmopathy patients had Clinical Activity Score at least 3, NOSPECS grade at least 4, duration under 3 months. Patients showing uncontrolled infection, other autoimmune disease, pregnancy or lactation were ineligible. The CDR3 regions of TCR beta were amplified from RNA transcripts. TCR CDR3 underwent first-round RT-PCR with the HTBI primer set. TCRdb re-analysed the multiplex PCR reads in MiXCR, keeping a single row per CDR3 protein. Found here are 350,000 or so distinct CDR3 sequences, 15% to 20% of them singletons; the top ten hold 15% to 18%. Losses at the gene ends were 4 bases for V and 3 bases for J; bases not matched to a gene: 9. The CDR3 spans 15 residues. The germline gives CDR1 SGHTA, CDR2 FQGNSA. This clonotype was counted ten times or more.

The chain links TRBV7-2 to TRBJ2-7, with 7 positions matching TRBD2. Sequences were obtained from blood. The sequence was collected from a woman aged 40-49 years with Graves' ophthalmopathy. The CDR3 nucleotides read TGTGCCAGCAGCTGGAGCGGGAATCTTATCTACGAGCAGTACTTC. Protein product: CASSWSGNLIYEQYF.